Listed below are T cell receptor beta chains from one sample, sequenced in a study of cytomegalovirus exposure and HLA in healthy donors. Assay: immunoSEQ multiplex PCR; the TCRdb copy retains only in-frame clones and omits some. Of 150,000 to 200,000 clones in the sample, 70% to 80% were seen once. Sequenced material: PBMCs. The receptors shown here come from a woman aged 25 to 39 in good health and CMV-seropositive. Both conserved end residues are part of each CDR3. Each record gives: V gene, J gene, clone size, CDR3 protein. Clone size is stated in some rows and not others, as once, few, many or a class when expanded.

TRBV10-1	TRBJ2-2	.	CATSPGTVNTGELFF
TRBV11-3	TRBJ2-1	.	CASSRGLAGADDEQFF
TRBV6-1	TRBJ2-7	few	CAKGLAGPYEQYF
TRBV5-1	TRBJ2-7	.	CASSLGDRTYEQYF
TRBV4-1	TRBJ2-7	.	CASSQDKPRAYEQYF
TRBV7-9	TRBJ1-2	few	CASSQAIGTVNYGYTF
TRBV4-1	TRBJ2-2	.	CASLGVAGKTGELFF
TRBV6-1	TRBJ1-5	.	CASRGTGGNQPQHF
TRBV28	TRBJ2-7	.	CASSSSGSYEQYF
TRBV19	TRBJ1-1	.	CASSRTGNTEAFF
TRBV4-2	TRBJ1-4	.	CASSQDEYEKLFF
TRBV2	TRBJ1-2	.	CASSEDGAGGYTF
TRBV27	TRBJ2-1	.	CASNSGVFNEQFF
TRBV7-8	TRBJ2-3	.	CASSFGGRTDTQYF
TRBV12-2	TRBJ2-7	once	CASRLERQSARGYEQYF
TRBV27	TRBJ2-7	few	CASSYGDGFLLEQYF
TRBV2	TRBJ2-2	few	CASSQSAGVEELFF
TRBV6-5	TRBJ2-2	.	CASRRYGELFF
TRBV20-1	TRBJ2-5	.	CSAFLETQYF
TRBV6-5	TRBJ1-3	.	CALLDRQGAGNTIYF
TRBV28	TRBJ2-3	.	CASSLDVGSRLVEYTQYF
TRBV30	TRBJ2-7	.	CAWSQGLAGEQYF
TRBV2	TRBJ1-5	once	CASIGEPGNQPQHF
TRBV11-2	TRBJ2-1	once	CASSLRDSFYNEQFF
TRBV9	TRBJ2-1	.	CASSVEGRGEQFF
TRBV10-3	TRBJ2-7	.	CAISPESSYEQYF
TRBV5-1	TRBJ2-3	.	CASSLDPGSSSTDTQYF
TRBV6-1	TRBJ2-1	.	CASSGGGEQFF
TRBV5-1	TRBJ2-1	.	CASSLISGINEQFF
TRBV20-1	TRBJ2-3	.	CSAERSDTQYF
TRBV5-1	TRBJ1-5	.	CASSLLGEGNQPQHF
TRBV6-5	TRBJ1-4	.	CASSYQGTLNEKLFF
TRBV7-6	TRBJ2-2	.	CASSLGGGPRAGELFF
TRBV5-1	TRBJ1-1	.	CASSPDTLNTEAFF
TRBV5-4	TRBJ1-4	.	CASSLDSGSNEKLFF
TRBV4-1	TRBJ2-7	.	CASSYSTGDYEQYF
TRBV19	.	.	CASSGREYEQYF
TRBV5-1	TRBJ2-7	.	CASSFVGVISYEQYF
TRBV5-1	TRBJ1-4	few	CASSFGSGLNNEKLFF
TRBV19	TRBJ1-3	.	CASMGTGLTSGNTIYF
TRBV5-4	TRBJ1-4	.	CASRRTENEKLFF
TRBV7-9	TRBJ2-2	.	CASRYAGRAGELFF
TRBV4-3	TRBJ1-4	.	CASSQDYLGLKLFF
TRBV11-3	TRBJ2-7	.	CASSPTSGSRDEQYF
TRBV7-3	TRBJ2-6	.	CASSFVGGAGANVLTF
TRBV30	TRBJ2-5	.	CAWNWQGETQYF
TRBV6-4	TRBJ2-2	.	CASSRGQNTGELFF
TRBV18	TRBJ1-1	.	CASSPLQGAFTEAFF
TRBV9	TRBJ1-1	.	CASGHPVDRPRNTEAFF
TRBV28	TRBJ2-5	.	CASIEAGSGETQYF
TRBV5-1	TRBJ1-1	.	CASSLDRGRWTEAFF
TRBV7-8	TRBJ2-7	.	CASSSTRVGLEQYF
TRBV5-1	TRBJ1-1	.	CASSARTGGTEAFF
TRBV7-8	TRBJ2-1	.	CASSFHRGESYNEQFF
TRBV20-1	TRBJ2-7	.	CSAGGQNEQYF
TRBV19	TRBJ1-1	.	CASSMSPAGPIAPFF
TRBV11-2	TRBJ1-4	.	CASSRSGRGVEKLFF